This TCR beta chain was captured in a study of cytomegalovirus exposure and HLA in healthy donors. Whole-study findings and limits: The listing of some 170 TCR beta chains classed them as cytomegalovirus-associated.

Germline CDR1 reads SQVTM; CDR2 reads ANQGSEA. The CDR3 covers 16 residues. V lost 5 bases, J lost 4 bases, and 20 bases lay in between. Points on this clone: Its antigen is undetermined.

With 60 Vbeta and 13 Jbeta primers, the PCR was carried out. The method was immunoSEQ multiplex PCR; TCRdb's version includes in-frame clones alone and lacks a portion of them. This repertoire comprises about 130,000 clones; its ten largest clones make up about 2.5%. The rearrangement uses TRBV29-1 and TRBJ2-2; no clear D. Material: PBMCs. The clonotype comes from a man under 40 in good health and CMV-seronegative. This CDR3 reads CSVKTPVGQATGELFF. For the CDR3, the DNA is TGCAGCGTTAAAACCCCCGTTGGTCAGGCCACCGGGGAGCTGTTTTTT.